The clone carrying this T cell receptor beta chain was seen only once. This specimen comes from a study of blood T cell repertoires in COVID-19. Background on the study: COVID-19 samples, acute and convalescent, were from the United States, Italy and Spain.

Trimming removed 3 bases from V and 0 bases from J, with 10 bases in between. Germline V gene lookup returns CDR1 LNHDA and CDR2 SQIVND (reference sequence). This CDR3 has 15 residues. The Seattle patients joined while their infection was active and were tracked longitudinally afterward. Original processing notes: Amplifying reference gene primers gave estimates of nucleated cell counts. Clones were read by immunoSEQ multiplex PCR, and TCRdb kept only the in-frame ones, dropping some. Clonal size and the V and J genes are those of that table, whereas D and trimming came from the DNA. This sample yields 310,000 or so clones, of which 80% to 90% are seen a single time; approximately 9.3% belongs to the top ten.

The clonotype originates from a man aged 25 to 45 with COVID-19, enrolled during active disease. Material: peripheral blood. The chain joins TRBV19 to TRBJ2-3; D may be TRBD1 (6 bases). CDR3 in amino acids: CASSMDSSSTDTQYF. Written as DNA, the CDR3 is TGTGCCAGTAGTATGGACAGCTCTAGCACAGATACGCAGTATTTT.